This T cell receptor (beta chain) was captured by sequencing in a study of blood T cell repertoires in COVID-19. Turning to the study itself: Whether acute or convalescent, the COVID-19 samples came from the United States, Italy and Spain. The cDNA or gDNA used as material had been derived from T cells, B-cell-depleted T cells, or PBMCs.

The CDR3 has 15 residues. V lost 2 bases, J lost 4 bases, and 11 bases lay in between. Germline lookup yields CDR1 SGHTA and CDR2 FQGNSA. Measured with immunoSEQ multiplex PCR; TCRdb has only the in-frame clones, and not every one. In the table there are approximately 260,000 clones, approximately 91% of which are singletons. The receptor was derived from a woman between 40 and 55 years old who had recovered from COVID-19. This chain uses TRBV7-2 with TRBJ1-4; D is possibly TRBD1 (6 bases). The specimen was peripheral blood. The CDR3 DNA reads TGTGCCAGCAGCTTATTCGGACAGTTTAATGAAAAACTGTTTTTT. It is translated as CASSLFGQFNEKLFF.